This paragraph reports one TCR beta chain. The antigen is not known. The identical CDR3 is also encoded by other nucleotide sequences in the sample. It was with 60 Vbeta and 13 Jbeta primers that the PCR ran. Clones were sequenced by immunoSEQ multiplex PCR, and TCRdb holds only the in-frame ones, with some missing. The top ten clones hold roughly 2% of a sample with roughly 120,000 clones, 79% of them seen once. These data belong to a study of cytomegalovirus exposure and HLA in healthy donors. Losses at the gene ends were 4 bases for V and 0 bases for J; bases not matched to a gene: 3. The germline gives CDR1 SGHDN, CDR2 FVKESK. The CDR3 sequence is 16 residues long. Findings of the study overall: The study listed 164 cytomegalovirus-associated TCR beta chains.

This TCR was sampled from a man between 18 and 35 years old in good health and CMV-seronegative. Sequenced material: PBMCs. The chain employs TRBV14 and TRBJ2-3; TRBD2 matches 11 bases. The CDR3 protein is CASSPLAGGSTDTQYF. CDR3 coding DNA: TGTGCCAGCAGCCCATTAGCGGGAGGGAGCACAGATACGCAGTATTTT. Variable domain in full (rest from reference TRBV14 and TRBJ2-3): EAGVTQFPSHSVIEKGQTVTLRCDPISGHDNLYWYRRVMGKEIKFLLHFVKESKQDESGMPNNRFLAERTGGTYSTLKVQPAELEDSGVYFCASSPLAGGSTDTQYFGPGTRLTVL.